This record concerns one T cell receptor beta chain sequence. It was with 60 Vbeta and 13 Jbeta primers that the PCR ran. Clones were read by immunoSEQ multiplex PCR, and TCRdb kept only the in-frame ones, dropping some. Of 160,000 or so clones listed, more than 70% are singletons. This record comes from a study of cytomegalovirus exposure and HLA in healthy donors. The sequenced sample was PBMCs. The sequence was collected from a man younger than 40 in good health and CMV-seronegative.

The CDR3: CASIQGYTDTQYF. The CDR3 DNA reads TGTGCCAGCATTCAGGGATATACAGATACGCAGTATTTT. The chain recombines TRBV7-8 with TRBJ2-3; TRBD1 might be the D (5 bases). V was pared by 7 bases and J by 3 bases, with 11 bases between. This CDR3 is built from 13 residues. Germline CDR1 and CDR2: SGHVS and FQNEAQ.